This passage covers 22 T cell receptor beta chains from one sample sequenced in a study of graft-versus-host responses after intestinal transplantation. Repertoires were generated with immunoSEQ multiplex PCR, while TCRdb's copy carries only in-frame clones and drops some. The repertoire includes roughly 36,000 clones, around 83% of them detected once, and 3.5% sits in the top ten. Here the sequenced sample was PBMCs, taken 1,000 to 1,200 days after transplant. The receptors were gathered from a human patient who received an intestinal transplant, so some T cells may come from the graft donor.

This clone was recorded only once. This chain connects TRBV30 to TRBJ2-1; no clear D gene. Germline V gene sequence: CDR1 GTSNPN, CDR2 SVGIG (reference sequence). V was trimmed by 3 bases and J by 8 bases, leaving 14 bases between them. The CDR3 runs to 13 residues. The CDR3 DNA reads TGTGCCTGGAGGGTACGGTGTGACGATGAGCAGTTCTTC. It yields the protein CAWRVRCDDEQFF. Full variable domain (rest looked up from reference TRBV30 and TRBJ2-1): SQTIHQWPATLVQPVGSPLSLECTVEGTSNPNLYWYRQAAGRGLQLLFYSVGIGQISSEVPQNLSASRPQDRQFILSSKKLLLSDSGFYLCAWRVRCDDEQFFGPGTRLTVL.

This rearrangement joins TRBV29-1 to TRBJ2-1; D might be TRBD2 (6 bases). Germline CDR1 and CDR2: SQVTM and ANQGSEA. V lost 5 bases to trimming and J lost 0 bases, with 17 bases between them. This CDR3 spans 16 amino acids. The CDR3 protein is CSVFDSGYHSYNEQFF. The CDR3 nucleotides read TGCAGCGTTTTCGATAGCGGTTACCACTCCTACAATGAGCAGTTCTTC.

This clone is termed medium-sized (0.01 to 0.1%). The chain uses TRBV6-4 and TRBJ1-2; no reliable D call. There are 14 residues in the CDR3. Trimming removed 2 bases from V and 4 bases from J, with 11 bases in between. The V gene's germline CDR1 is MRHNA and CDR2 SNTAGT. CDR3 nucleotides: TGTGCCAGCAGTGACGGCGGTGGAAGCTATGGCTACACCTTC. This codes for CASSDGGGSYGYTF.

The chain recombines TRBV5-1 with TRBJ1-1, with no clear D. CDR3 length: 11 amino acids. Germline-derived CDR1 and CDR2 are SGHRS and YFSETQ. V lost 6 bases and J 3 bases, leaving 6 bases between the germline ends. CDR3 DNA sequence: TGCGCCAGCACGAGCCACACTGAAGCTTTCTTT. It is translated as CASTSHTEAFF. The variable domain in full, with the rest retrieved from reference TRBV5-1 and TRBJ1-1, is KAGVTQTPRYLIKTRGQQVTLSCSPISGHRSVSWYQQTPGQGLQFLFEYFSETQRNKGNFPGRFSGRQFSNSRSEMNVSTLELGDSALYLCASTSHTEAFFGQGTRLTVV.

The chain employs TRBV19 and TRBJ1-5, with 10 bases aligning to TRBD1. V lost 3 bases, J lost 5 bases, and 10 bases stayed unmatched. CDR3 length: 17 residues. Germline V CDR1 and CDR2: LNHDA, SQIVND (reference sequence). The CDR3 coding sequence is TGTGCCAGTAGTATCCCGACAGGGGGCGAGTTCTATCAGCCCCAGCATTTT. Translation gives CASSIPTGGEFYQPQHF.

The rearrangement joins TRBV11-3 to TRBJ1-1; D perhaps matches TRBD1 (5 bases). Germline CDR1 SGHNT, CDR2 YENEEA. Trimming removed 4 bases at V and 5 bases at J, with 11 bases between. This CDR3 is 13 amino acids long. CDR3: CASSSDSSTEAFF. CDR3 coding DNA: TGTGCCAGCAGCTCCGACAGTTCTACTGAAGCTTTCTTT.

The V call is TRBV7-2, the J call TRBJ2-1; the match to TRBD2 covers 8 bases. V lost 7 bases to trimming and J lost 7 bases; unmatched junction nucleotides: 12. CDR3 length equals 15 residues. Germline assignment: CDR1 SGHTA and CDR2 FQGNSA. CDR3 nucleotide sequence: TGTGCCAGCACCCCTCGGGGGGGACGATGGAATGAGCAGTTCTTC. Protein sequence: CASTPRGGRWNEQFF.

The chain couples TRBV28 to TRBJ2-3, with D perhaps TRBD1 or TRBD2 (10 bases each). Germline assignment: CDR1 MDHEN and CDR2 SYDVKM. This CDR3 region has 20 residues. Trimming stripped 1 base from V and 3 bases from J, with 26 bases between. In DNA form, the CDR3 reads TGTGCCAGCAGTTTATCGGCAGGGACAGGGGTGGGACTAGCGACAGATACGCAGTATTTT. Amino acid sequence: CASSLSAGTGVGLATDTQYF. Together with reference TRBV28 and TRBJ2-3, the CDR3 gives the full variable domain: DVKVTQSSRYLVKRTGEKVFLECVQDMDHENMFWYRQDPGLGLRLIYFSYDVKMKEKGDIPEGYSVSREKKERFSLILESASTNQTSMYLCASSLSAGTGVGLATDTQYFGPGTRLTVL.

V is TRBV28 and J is TRBJ1-1; D remains unclear. This CDR3 spans 14 amino acids. The germline V gene encodes CDR1 MDHEN and CDR2 SYDVKM. Trimming shortened V by 8 bases and J by 8 bases, and 21 bases separated the two germline ends. CDR3 sequence reads: CASCPRSVVSEAFF. CDR3 nucleotide sequence: TGTGCCAGCTGCCCCAGAAGTGTGGTAAGCGAAGCTTTCTTT.

In its sample, this clone was seen once. V is TRBV4-2 and J is TRBJ2-3; a weak D match, TRBD1 (6 bases). The CDR3 is 15 residues long. V lost 0 bases to trimming and J lost 2 bases, with 9 bases between them. Germline V gene lookup returns CDR1 LGHNA and CDR2 YNFKEQ. The DNA for the CDR3 is TGTGCCAGCAGCCAAGAATGGGGGCCCACAGATACGCAGTATTTT. This sequence encodes CASSQEWGPTDTQYF.

The V and J genes are TRBV18 and TRBJ2-5, with TRBD2 identical over 16 bases. Germline V gives CDR1 KGHSH, CDR2 LQKENI. Unmatched junction bases numbered 8, after V lost 0 bases and J lost 4 bases. This CDR3 has 19 amino acids. The CDR3 sequence: CASSPPGGTSGRATETQYF. The CDR3 bases are TGTGCCAGCTCACCACCCGGCGGGACTAGCGGGAGGGCCACAGAGACCCAGTACTTC.

The rearrangement links TRBV6-5 to TRBJ2-5, with D possibly TRBD2 on 5 matching bases. The V and J ends lost 3 bases and 4 bases respectively, with 12 bases between them. The CDR3 has 14 residues. The germline V gene encodes CDR1 MNHEY and CDR2 SVGAGI. As DNA, the CDR3 is TGTGCCAGCAGTTATAAGCCAGGAGGAGAGACCCAGTACTTC. The encoded protein is CASSYKPGGETQYF.

The genes are TRBV5-4 and TRBJ1-4; 8 bases agree with TRBD1. The CDR3 consists of 16 residues. Germline V gene lookup returns CDR1 SGHNT and CDR2 YYREEE (reference sequence). V trimming: 4 bases; J trimming: 4 bases; junction bases outside the gene matches: 9. Written as DNA, the CDR3 is TGTGCCAGCAGCCATGGCGTCGGACAGGGTAATGAAAAACTGTTTTTT. This sequence encodes CASSHGVGQGNEKLFF. The complete variable domain, with remaining parts taken from reference TRBV5-4 and TRBJ1-4, reads ETGVTQSPTHLIKTRGQQVTLRCSSQSGHNTVSWYQQALGQGPQFIFQYYREEENGRGNFPPRFSGLQFPNYSSELNVNALELDDSALYLCASSHGVGQGNEKLFFGSGTQLSVL.

The chain is built from TRBV10-2 and TRBJ1-1; D is perhaps TRBD1 (6 bases). CDR1 and CDR2 (germline): WSHSY, SAAADI. V was cut by 2 bases and J by 3 bases, with 7 bases left in between. This CDR3 comprises 13 residues. The CDR3 reads CASSERGDTEAFF. The CDR3 coding sequence is TGCGCCAGCAGTGAGAGGGGGGACACTGAAGCTTTCTTT.

V and J are TRBV27 and TRBJ2-1, with TRBD1 matching over 10 bases. The CDR3 covers 16 residues. Germline CDR1 MNHEY, CDR2 SMNVEV (reference sequence). Trimming cost V 4 bases and J 6 bases; bases outside gene matches: 9. The CDR3 loop is CASSSQWGQGSNEQFF. CDR3 in DNA: TGTGCCAGCAGTTCGCAGTGGGGACAGGGGAGCAATGAGCAGTTCTTC.

The genes are TRBV6-1 and TRBJ2-7, with D perhaps TRBD2 (5 bases). CDR1 and CDR2 from the germline V gene are MNHNS and SASEGT. The CDR3 has 13 residues. V was shortened by 2 bases and J by 6 bases, with 11 bases between the two germline ends. Here the CDR3 reads CASSEWERGEQYF. The DNA of the CDR3 is TGTGCCAGCAGTGAATGGGAACGGGGCGAGCAGTACTTC.

CDR3 coding DNA: TGTGCCAGCAGCGAAGGGACTAGCGGCTACAATGAGCAGTTCTTC. This encodes CASSEGTSGYNEQFF. The chain combines TRBV9 with TRBJ2-1, with 11 bases identical to TRBD2. The V and J ends lost 3 bases and 3 bases, in that order; junction bases with no gene match: 2. This CDR3 spans 15 amino acids. The germline V gene encodes CDR1 SGDLS and CDR2 YYNGEE.

The CDR3 protein is CASTRNEQFF. CDR3 in DNA: TGTGCCAGCACCCGGAATGAGCAGTTCTTC. This chain links TRBV7-8 with TRBJ2-1; no reliable D call. The ends were cut back, 7 bases at V and 7 bases at J, with 5 bases in the middle. The CDR3 extends over 10 amino acids. CDR1 and CDR2 (germline): SGHVS, FQNEAQ.

The chain combines TRBV2 with TRBJ2-7; 8 bases align to TRBD1. CDR1 SNHLY and CDR2 FYNNEI come from the germline V gene. The CDR3 is 12 residues long. The junction had 0 bases not matched to a gene; V was cut back by 3 bases and J by 5 bases. Here the CDR3 DNA reads TGTGCCAGCAGTGAGGACAGGGACGAGCAGTACTTC. It specifies CASSEDRDEQYF. Filled out from reference TRBV2 and TRBJ2-7, the complete variable domain reads EPEVTQTPSHQVTQMGQEVILRCVPISNHLYFYWYRQILGQKVEFLVSFYNNEISEKSEIFDDQFSVERPDGSNFTLKIRSTKLEDSAMYFCASSEDRDEQYFGPGTRLTVT.

The chain is built from TRBV19 and TRBJ2-1, with D possibly matching TRBD1 (6 bases). Per germline, CDR1 LNHDA and CDR2 SQIVND (reference sequence). Trimming removed 4 bases from V and 0 bases from J, with 7 bases in between. The CDR3 covers 14 residues. This CDR3 is CASSKDSSYNEQFF. The DNA for the CDR3 is TGTGCCAGTAGTAAGGACAGCTCCTACAATGAGCAGTTCTTC.

This clone has a handful of counts. The chain joins TRBV5-1 to TRBJ1-6; no firm D call. This CDR3 is built from 13 residues. Trimming took off 0 bases at V and 10 bases at J, with 8 bases between the two ends. Germline CDR1 and CDR2: SGHRS and YFSETQ. CDR3 sequence: CASSLVRGSPLHF. CDR3 nucleotides: TGCGCCAGCAGCTTGGTCCGGGGATCACCCCTCCACTTT.

This rearrangement joins TRBV6-4 to TRBJ2-2; D is possibly TRBD1 or TRBD2 (5 bases each). CDR1 and CDR2 (germline): MRHNA, SNTAGT. V lost 2 bases to trimming and J lost 7 bases, with 11 bases between them. The CDR3 runs 14 residues. The CDR3 region is CASSDDGASGELFF. In nucleotides, the CDR3 is TGTGCCAGCAGTGACGACGGGGCAAGCGGGGAGCTGTTTTTT.